This is a list of T cell receptor beta chains from one sample in a study of breast tumors, draining lymph nodes, adjacent tissues. MiXCR, run by TCRdb on the multiplex PCR reads, gives a single entry per CDR3 protein. The table shows under 35,000 distinct CDR3 sequences, with less than 65% occurring only once. The source material was breast tumor tissue. The source is a female donor with breast cancer. Some clones in this sample may be carry-over from other donors' samples. CDR3s include the opening cysteine and the closing phenylalanine or tryptophan. The D gene is left open where the match is weak. Clone size is shown for a subset of rows, as once, few, many or a class of expanded clone.

CDR3 length	J gene	V gene	D gene	clone size	CDR3 DNA	CDR3 protein
14	TRBJ2-2	TRBV5-6	NA	few	TGTGCCAGTAGAAAGAGGCGTCGGACCGGGGAGCTGTTTTTT	CASRKRRRTGELFF
20	TRBJ2-6	TRBV10-3	TRBD2	NA	TGTGCCATCAGGTGGGGATCTGGGACTAGCGGGGGCTCTGGGGCCAACGTCCTGACTTTC	CAIRWGSGTSGGSGANVLTF
15	TRBJ1-4	TRBV29-1	TRBD1	NA	TGCAGCGGCAACTCAGCGGGACAGGTAAATGAAAAACTGTTTTTT	CSGNSAGQVNEKLFF
14	TRBJ2-2	TRBV2	TRBD2	NA	TGTGCCAGCAGTGGAGGTAGCGGGACCGGGGAGCTGTTTTTT	CASSGGSGTGELFF
15	TRBJ1-3	TRBV28	NA	NA	TGTGCCAGCAGTCAGGGGTCATCGGGGGGAAACACCATATATTTT	CASSQGSSGGNTIYF
15	TRBJ2-1	TRBV5-1	TRBD1	NA	TGCGCCAGCAAAGGGGAGGGACAGGGGGCGAATGAGCAGTTCTTC	CASKGEGQGANEQFF
13	TRBJ1-6	TRBV11-2	NA	NA	TGTGCCAGCAGCTTAGAGGTTGGTTCACCCCTCCACTTT	CASSLEVGSPLHF
13	TRBJ2-2	TRBV24-1	NA	NA	TGTGCCACCAGAGAGCGGAGTGCCGGGGAGCTGTTTTTT	CATRERSAGELFF
14	TRBJ1-2	TRBV7-3	NA	NA	TGTGCCAGCAGCCCCCATCGGGGCGACTATGGCTACACCTTC	CASSPHRGDYGYTF
15	TRBJ1-6	TRBV5-6	TRBD1	many	TGTGCCAGCAGCGGGACCGGGACAGGGGAATCACCCCTCCACTTT	CASSGTGTGESPLHF
15	TRBJ1-2	TRBV7-3	NA	NA	TGTGCCAGCAGCTTGGAGGGAGGGCGCCTTGGAGGCTACCCCTTC	CASSLEGGRLGGYPF
14	TRBJ2-7	TRBV5-1	TRBD1	medium-sized	TGCGCCAGCACTAAAGCAGGGGGCGCCTACGAGCAGTACTTC	CASTKAGGAYEQYF
14	TRBJ2-1	TRBV20-1	NA	medium-sized	TGCAGTGCTAGTCGCAGGGGGACTTACAATGAGCAGTTCTTC	CSASRRGTYNEQFF
14	TRBJ1-6	TRBV19	TRBD1	few	TGTGCCAGTACCGTCGACAGGGATAATTCACCCCTCCACTTT	CASTVDRDNSPLHF
15	TRBJ2-7	TRBV6-2/TRBV6-3	NA	NA	TGTGCCAGCAGATCAACCGGGACACCCTCTTGCGAGCAGTACTTC	CASRSTGTPSCEQYF
15	TRBJ2-7	TRBV7-2	TRBD2	once	TGTGCCAGCAGCTTGACTAGCGGGACCTCTTACGAGCAGTACTTC	CASSLTSGTSYEQYF
12	TRBJ2-2	TRBV11-3	NA	once	TGTGCCAGCAGCTCCTATACCGGGGAGCTGTTTTTT	CASSSYTGELFF
14	TRBJ2-3	TRBV29-1	NA	NA	TGCAGCGTTGCGAGGGGAACTAGCACAGATACGCAGTATTTT	CSVARGTSTDTQYF
15	TRBJ2-1	TRBV19	NA	NA	TGTGCCAGTAGTGTGGGGGACCATAGCTACAATGAGCAGTTCTTC	CASSVGDHSYNEQFF
14	TRBJ2-2	TRBV7-9	NA	NA	TGTGCCAGCAGCTTAGCTTCTCGTTCCGGGGAGCTGTTTTTT	CASSLASRSGELFF
13	TRBJ1-6	TRBV7-2	NA	NA	TGTGCCAGCAGCCCCTCAGGGGACTCACCCCTCCACTTT	CASSPSGDSPLHF
18	TRBJ1-5	TRBV6-2/TRBV6-3	NA	NA	NA	CASSPAGRLNFGSGTQHF
14	TRBJ2-7	TRBV6-1	NA	many	TGTGCCAGCAACAAGGACGGGAGCTCCTACGAGCAGTACTTC	CASNKDGSSYEQYF
13	TRBJ2-2	TRBV19	NA	NA	TGTGCCAGTAGTCGACAGCCCACCGGGGAGCTGTTTTTT	CASSRQPTGELFF
17	TRBJ1-2	TRBV7-9	NA	NA	TGTGCCAGCAGCTCCCAGGGTTACAGGTCACCCCTTTATGGCTACACCTTC	CASSSQGYRSPLYGYTF
14	TRBJ1-4	TRBV20-1	TRBD1	NA	TGCAGTGCTAGGACAGGGAAACATATGGAAAAACTGTTTTTT	CSARTGKHMEKLFF
12	TRBJ2-7	TRBV12-3/TRBV12-4	TRBD1	NA	TGTGCCAGCCGGAGACAGGGCTACGAGCAGTACTTC	CASRRQGYEQYF
16	TRBJ1-2	TRBV4-3	NA	NA	TGCGCCAGCAGCCAAGATGCCCAGGGTGGGGGCTATGGCTACACCTTC	CASSQDAQGGGYGYTF
15	TRBJ1-6	TRBV20-1	TRBD1	NA	TGCAGTGCTAAGATGACAGGGGGCGGTGATTCACCCCTCCACTTT	CSAKMTGGGDSPLHF
14	TRBJ2-5	TRBV19	NA	NA	TGTGCCAGTAGTCCCCGAGGGGACCAAGAGACCCAGTACTTC	CASSPRGDQETQYF
13	TRBJ2-3	TRBV9	NA	NA	TGTGCCAGCAGCAGGGTGTCCACAGATACGCAGTATTTT	CASSRVSTDTQYF
15	TRBJ2-1	TRBV12-5	TRBD2	once	TGTGCTAGTGGTTCCGGGACTAGCGGAAACAATGAGCAGTTCTTC	CASGSGTSGNNEQFF
15	TRBJ2-1	TRBV15	TRBD2	once	TGTGCCACCTCAGCTAGCGGGGGACCCTACAATGAGCAGTTCTTC	CATSASGGPYNEQFF
13	TRBJ2-7	TRBV7-9	NA	NA	TGTGCCAGCAGCTTAGCTGCAGACTACGAGCAGTACTTC	CASSLAADYEQYF
14	TRBJ1-2	TRBV7-9	NA	NA	TGTGCCAGCAGCCTAGGGGGGGCGTCGTATGGCTACACCTTC	CASSLGGASYGYTF
10	TRBJ2-3	TRBV7-2	TRBD1	NA	TGTGCCCAGGGGGCAGATACGCAGTATTTT	CAQGADTQYF
12	TRBJ2-2	TRBV4-2	NA	NA	TGTGCCAGCAGCCAGGGGTTAGGGGGGCTGTTTTTT	CASSQGLGGLFF